The clone carrying this T cell receptor (beta chain) has only one observation. This record belongs to a study of blood T cell repertoires in COVID-19. V lost 4 bases to trimming and J lost 8 bases, with 18 bases between them. Germline loops: CDR1 SGHRS, CDR2 YFSETQ. This CDR3 spans 15 amino acids. Enrollees, about 18 to 100 years old, lived in approximately 24 US areas. Some clones are missing from TCRdb's copy, which holds only in-frame ones; the method was immunoSEQ multiplex PCR. This sample has around 270,000 clones, with about 87% found just once. The clonotype was recovered from a woman aged 35 to 49 who had been exposed to COVID-19. V usage is TRBV5-1 and J usage is TRBJ2-2, with D tentatively TRBD1 (6 bases). Sequenced material: PBMCs or T cells enriched from blood (not recorded which). The CDR3 nucleotides read TGCGCCAGCAGCGGATCAGGGGCGGTCGAGGGGGAGCTGTTTTTT. As protein: CASSGSGAVEGELFF.